Shown below are 30 T cell receptor beta chains from a single sample sequenced in a study of shared clonotypes between healthy human individuals. Here immunoSEQ multiplex PCR was the method, and the copy in TCRdb shows in-frame clones only, minus some. The data contain 550,000 to 800,000 clones, less than 95% of them singletons. The sample was memory CD8+ T cells from PBMCs. Specified subset: CD45RO+ cells pooled with CCR7-negative TemRA cells. The receptors were sampled from a man between 18 and 35 years old in good health. Some clones in this sample may be carry-over from other donors' samples.

As DNA, the CDR3 is TGTGCCAGCAGCGAACACTCCGGGAGTTGGTACAATGAGCAGTTCTTC. Its protein is CASSEHSGSWYNEQFF. The chain couples TRBV11-2 to TRBJ2-1, with D possibly TRBD2 on 6 matching bases. With 5 bases removed from V and 4 bases from J, the gap between germline ends came to 18 bases. The CDR3 loop spans 16 amino acids. From germline, CDR1 is SGHAT and CDR2 FQNNGV.

This chain uses TRBV27 with TRBJ1-2; D is uncertain. Germline CDR1 reads MNHEY; CDR2 reads SMNVEV (reference sequence). The CDR3 totals 17 residues. Trimming shortened V by 3 bases and J by 2 bases, and 19 bases separated the two germline ends. CDR3 in DNA: TGTGCCAGCAGTTTTCTGGGTATAGGGCCCGGCAACTATGGCTACACCTTC. It encodes CASSFLGIGPGNYGYTF.

The chain uses TRBV30 and TRBJ2-3; maybe TRBD1 (5 bases). Germline V gives CDR1 GTSNPN, CDR2 SVGIG (reference sequence). V was pared by 4 bases and J by 5 bases, with 13 bases between. This CDR3 has 13 residues. This CDR3 is CAWTGFNIDTQYF. DNA for the CDR3: TGTGCCTGGACAGGGTTCAATATAGATACGCAGTATTTT.

The chain's CDR3 is CASIAGTGVGEQYF. Here the CDR3 DNA reads TGCGCCAGCATCGCCGGGACAGGGGTAGGGGAGCAGTACTTC. This chain uses TRBV5-1 with TRBJ2-7, with 10 positions matching TRBD1. The CDR3 totals 14 residues. The germline CDR1 and CDR2 sequences are SGHRS and YFSETQ. With V trimmed by 6 bases and J by 7 bases, 10 bases remained unmatched.

This clone has a single count. The chain is built from TRBV19 and TRBJ2-1, with D perhaps TRBD2 (6 bases). Trimming shortened V by 6 bases and J by 6 bases, and 12 bases separated the two germline ends. CDR1 and CDR2 from the germline V gene are LNHDA and SQIVND (reference sequence). CDR3 length: 13 residues. Here the CDR3 DNA reads TGTGCCAGTAGCCCGGGACTCCTCAATGAGCAGTTCTTC. It specifies CASSPGLLNEQFF.

The chain links TRBV11-2 to TRBJ2-7, with D tentatively TRBD2 (5 bases). The V end was cut by 5 bases, the J end by 7 bases, with 9 bases between. The germline V gene has CDR1 SGHAT and CDR2 FQNNGV. The CDR3 totals 11 residues. CDR3 loop: CASSPPGEQYF. CDR3 nucleotides: TGTGCCAGCAGCCCCCCGGGGGAGCAGTACTTC.

The chain couples TRBV5-6 to TRBJ2-3; perhaps TRBD2 as D (6 bases). The CDR3 is 14 amino acids. Looked up from germline, CDR1 is SGHDT and CDR2 is YYEEEE. V was trimmed by 4 bases and J by 3 bases, leaving 12 bases between them. CDR3 coding DNA: TGTGCCAGCAGCCCGGGGAGGTTGACAGATACGCAGTATTTT. Translation gives CASSPGRLTDTQYF.

This chain links TRBV10-3 with TRBJ2-7; D perhaps matches TRBD2 (7 bases). The CDR3 is 13 residues long. Germline loops: CDR1 ENHRY, CDR2 SYGVKD. V was shortened by 7 bases and J by 3 bases, with 13 bases between the two germline ends. This CDR3 reads CAITEGGLYEQYF. In DNA, the CDR3 is TGTGCCATCACCGAGGGGGGGCTCTACGAGCAGTACTTC.

This clone was recorded once. The gene calls are TRBV5-1 and TRBJ2-5; D not resolved. This CDR3 contains 17 residues. V lost 0 bases and J lost 0, with 15 bases in between. Looked up from germline, CDR1 is SGHRS and CDR2 is YFSETQ. This CDR3 reads CASSLARGNSDQETQYF. In DNA form, the CDR3 reads TGCGCCAGCAGCTTGGCTCGAGGCAATTCGGACCAAGAGACCCAGTACTTC.

The genes are TRBV5-1 and TRBJ2-1; D not certain. The V end was cut by 4 bases, the J end by 5 bases, with 13 bases between. CDR1 and CDR2 (germline): SGHRS, YFSETQ. The CDR3 spans 14 residues. The CDR3 sequence is CASSADITDNEQFF. The CDR3 DNA sequence: TGCGCCAGCAGCGCTGACATTACCGACAATGAGCAGTTCTTC.

The chain has TRBV7-8 and TRBJ1-5; 7 positions match TRBD1. Germline CDR1 SGHVS, CDR2 FQNEAQ. The CDR3 totals 15 residues. After removal of 5 bases from V and 3 bases from J, the junction contained 7 bases not matched to a gene. DNA for the CDR3: TGTGCCAGCAGCGAGGGACAGCTACTCAATCAGCCCCAGCATTTT. Translation gives CASSEGQLLNQPQHF.

This clone was picked up a small number of times. The rearrangement links TRBV4-1 to TRBJ2-5, with D unclear. The end of the DNA is better explained by TRBJ2-7, so the J call may be wrong. Per the germline V gene, CDR1 is MGHRA and CDR2 is YSYEKL. CDR3 size: 12 residues. CDR3 nucleotide sequence: TGCGCCAGCAGCCAAAAAGATGACGAGCAGTACTTC. Encoded protein: CASSQKDDEQYF.

The chain is built from TRBV7-5 and TRBJ2-1; the table's TRBD2 call for D was not verified on the DNA. TRBV7-5 is deemed a pseudogene. This CDR3 is 14 amino acids long. The CDR3 is CARNLLAGAHEQFF. For the CDR3, the DNA is TGTGCCAGAAACCTACTAGCGGGAGCTCATGAGCAGTTCTTC.

J is TRBJ1-4 and V is TRBV6-5; the D gene is possibly TRBD1 (5 bases). CDR1 MNHEY and CDR2 SVGAGI come from the germline V gene. The CDR3 extends over 14 amino acids. Trimming took off 0 bases at V and 6 bases at J, with 8 bases between the two ends. Written as DNA, the CDR3 is TGTGCCAGCAGTTACTCGTGGGGGTATGAAAAACTGTTTTTT. Its protein is CASSYSWGYEKLFF.

This chain connects TRBV5-3 to TRBJ1-1; D not resolved. TRBV5-3 falls under the ORF class, with uncertain function. The CDR3 extends over 13 amino acids. The germline V and J ends were trimmed by 1 base and 1 base, with 5 bases remaining between them. CDR3 sequence (DNA): TGTGCCAGAAGCTTGCCGGAGAACACTGAAGCTTTCTTT. This codes for CARSLPENTEAFF.

The V and J genes are TRBV19 and TRBJ2-1; 7 nucleotides line up with TRBD2. V lost 3 bases to trimming and J lost 2 bases; unmatched junction nucleotides: 1. Germline CDR1 reads LNHDA; CDR2 reads SQIVND (reference sequence). The CDR3 sequence is 14 residues long. The chain's CDR3 is CASSIRGAYNEQFF. The CDR3, as DNA: TGTGCCAGTAGTATCCGGGGGGCCTACAATGAGCAGTTCTTC.

The chain employs TRBV5-6 and TRBJ1-2; TRBD1 is a possible D gene (6 bases). From germline, CDR1 is SGHDT and CDR2 YYEEEE. V gave up 1 base and J gave up 8 bases, with 12 bases separating them. The CDR3 is made up of 13 amino acids. The CDR3 DNA follows: TGTGCCAGCAGCTTGTGGCTCAGGGGCGGCTACACCTTC. Residues: CASSLWLRGGYTF.

The rearrangement uses TRBV10-3 and TRBJ2-2; the D is unclear. This CDR3 is 16 amino acids long. Germline-derived CDR1 and CDR2 are ENHRY and SYGVKD. Trimming pared 2 bases from V and 0 bases from J, leaving 10 bases between. The CDR3 nucleotides read TGTGCCATCAGTGAGAGGAGTCCCTCGAACACCGGGGAGCTGTTTTTT. Protein sequence: CAISERSPSNTGELFF.

The CDR3 coding sequence is TGTGCCAGCGGGGACAGGGTTTCCTACGAGCAGTACTTC. This gives the protein CASGDRVSYEQYF. The chain uses TRBV28 and TRBJ2-7, with 9 bases matching TRBD1. This CDR3 spans 13 amino acids. Trimming cost V 8 bases and J 1 base; bases outside gene matches: 3. CDR1 and CDR2 from the germline V gene are MDHEN and SYDVKM.

The CDR3 protein is CASTRPYSGEETQYF. In nucleotides, the CDR3 is TGTGCCAGCACCCGACCATATTCGGGTGAAGAGACCCAGTACTTC. V gene TRBV28 combines with J gene TRBJ2-5; D is unresolved. The CDR3 totals 15 residues. V dropped 7 bases and J dropped 3 bases, with 18 bases sitting between them. Germline V gene lookup returns CDR1 MDHEN and CDR2 SYDVKM.

This clone occurred once. V and J are TRBV5-1 and TRBJ2-7; TRBD2 might be the D (6 bases). The CDR3 covers 14 residues. CDR1 and CDR2 from the germline V gene are SGHRS and YFSETQ. Deletions cut 4 bases from V and 2 bases from J, with 13 bases between. The CDR3 spells CASSPVGGTYEQYF. In nucleotides, the CDR3 is TGCGCCAGCAGCCCCGTGGGCGGGACCTACGAGCAGTACTTC.

The chain carries TRBV7-9 and TRBJ1-1; no clear D. Germline CDR1 SEHNR, CDR2 FQNEAQ (reference sequence). Trimming left V 4 bases short and J 4 bases short, with 16 bases between. CDR3 length: 15 amino acids. The CDR3 DNA follows: TGTGCCAGCAGCTACGCTCCGCCTTTTGGCACTGAAGCTTTCTTT. Amino acids: CASSYAPPFGTEAFF.

Here the CDR3 reads CASSQGTGWQETQYF. The CDR3 DNA is TGCGCCAGCAGCCAAGGTACAGGGTGGCAAGAGACCCAGTACTTC. This rearrangement joins TRBV4-1 to TRBJ2-5; a possible D gene is TRBD1 (6 bases). Trimming stripped 1 base from V and 2 bases from J, with 11 bases between. The CDR3 consists of 15 residues. The V gene's germline CDR1 is MGHRA and CDR2 YSYEKL.

V and J are TRBV10-2 and TRBJ1-1, with unresolved D. V dropped 6 bases and J dropped 0 bases, with 14 bases sitting between them. Per germline, CDR1 WSHSY and CDR2 SAAADI. CDR3 size: 15 residues. This chain's CDR3 is CASRALWNMNTEAFF. CDR3 DNA sequence: TGCGCCAGCAGAGCCCTCTGGAATATGAACACTGAAGCTTTCTTT.

The V and J genes are TRBV25-1 and TRBJ2-1; a possible D gene is TRBD1 (6 bases). Deletions cut 0 bases from V and 10 bases from J, with 13 bases between. The CDR3 covers 14 residues. Germline V gives CDR1 MGHDK, CDR2 SYGVNS. CDR3 sequence reads: CASSEYKGDGEQFF. The CDR3 nucleotides read TGTGCCAGCAGTGAATATAAGGGGGACGGCGAGCAGTTCTTC.

The genes are TRBV27 and TRBJ1-1, with a weak D call TRBD1 (5 bases). There are 16 residues in the CDR3. Germline V CDR1 and CDR2: MNHEY, SMNVEV (reference sequence). Trimming shortened V by 3 bases and J by 0 bases, and 14 bases separated the two germline ends. As DNA, the CDR3 is TGTGCCAGCAGTTTGGGGCCGGGGAAAATGAACACTGAAGCTTTCTTT. Translating it yields CASSLGPGKMNTEAFF.

The chain combines TRBV6-5 with TRBJ1-2; a weak D match, TRBD1 (6 bases). The CDR3 has 14 amino acids. Germline CDR1 is MNHEY and CDR2 is SVGAGI. V lost 7 bases to trimming and J lost 2 bases, with 14 bases between them. DNA of the CDR3: TGTGCCAGCACCCAGATGACAGGAAACTATGGCTACACCTTC. Protein product: CASTQMTGNYGYTF.

This chain connects TRBV25-1 to TRBJ2-3; unclear D gene. The CDR3 runs to 14 residues. The V and J ends lost 11 bases and 0 bases respectively, with 15 bases between them. Germline CDR1 reads MGHDK; CDR2 reads SYGVNS. The CDR3 is CAAQPGPSTDTQYF. In nucleotides, the CDR3 is TGTGCCGCCCAACCCGGACCCAGCACAGATACGCAGTATTTT.

The V gene is TRBV7-9, the J gene TRBJ2-7, with D unresolved. Germline loops: CDR1 SEHNR, CDR2 FQNEAQ (reference sequence). The CDR3 runs 15 residues. With 5 bases removed from V and 2 bases from J, the gap between germline ends came to 16 bases. As DNA, the CDR3 is TGTGCCAGCAGCGCCGGCACCCACCTAACCTACGAGCAGTACTTC. This gives the protein CASSAGTHLTYEQYF.

The chain carries TRBV21-1 and TRBJ2-4. TRBV21-1 is annotated as a pseudogene. This CDR3 is built from 15 residues. This CDR3 is CASIGRILAKNIQYF. Written as DNA, the CDR3 is TGTGCCAGCATCGGACGGATCCTAGCCAAAAACATTCAGTACTTC.